This TCR beta chain was sequenced during a study of OX40 agonist ivuxolimab in advanced cancers. The wider study: The group had a mean age of roughly 56 years, ranged from roughly 23 to 85, and was less than 85% male.

TCRdb's copy holds only in-frame clones and misses some; the assay was immunoSEQ multiplex PCR. The sample holds roughly 67,000 clones; almost 85% are singletons and the top ten take 5.5%. Broader study findings: Certain nonresponders likewise exhibited a low normalized T-cell clonal expansion. Partly responding patients at 0.1-3.0 mg/kg showed some of the smallest clonal expansion.

CDR3 size: 16 residues. Germline CDR1 and CDR2: MGHRA and YSYEKL. V trimming: 4 bases; J trimming: 5 bases; junction bases outside the gene matches: 8. About this clone itself: Its target is unknown.

The chain has TRBV4-1 and TRBJ2-5, with 12 bases lining up with TRBD2. The receptor was derived from an adult with an advanced solid tumor such as melanoma, head and neck, liver or kidney cancer. Sequencing used CD4+ or CD8+ T cells sorted from blood, obtained in a trial of the OX40 agonist ivuxolimab. The CDR3 sequence is CASSPASGRAGETQYF. The CDR3 DNA is TGCGCCAGCAGCCCGGCTAGCGGGAGGGCCGGGGAGACCCAGTACTTC.